This T cell receptor beta chain comes out of a study of blood T cell repertoires in COVID-19. Across the whole study: COVID-19 samples from acute and convalescent phases originated in the United States, Italy and Spain.

Original processing methods: Using reference gene primer amplification, nucleated cell counts were estimated. Assay used: immunoSEQ multiplex PCR; TCRdb lists only in-frame clones, some missing. From that table come the V and J calls and clone size; the DNA was used to work out D and trimming. The sample holds roughly 76,000 clones, roughly 89% seen once. With 4 bases removed from V and 2 bases from J, the gap between germline ends came to 15 bases. The CDR3 is made up of 15 amino acids. Looked up from germline, CDR1 is MGHRA and CDR2 is YSYEKL. Recruits, aged roughly 18 to 95 years, lived in about two dozen US areas.

The chain carries TRBV4-1 and TRBJ2-7, with unresolved D. The receptor's source is a woman aged 45-65 years with acute COVID-19. The specimen was PBMCs or T cells enriched from blood (not recorded which). Here the CDR3 DNA reads TGCGCCAGCAGCCCACATGAGACGCGGACCTACGAGCAGTACTTC. Encoded protein: CASSPHETRTYEQYF.